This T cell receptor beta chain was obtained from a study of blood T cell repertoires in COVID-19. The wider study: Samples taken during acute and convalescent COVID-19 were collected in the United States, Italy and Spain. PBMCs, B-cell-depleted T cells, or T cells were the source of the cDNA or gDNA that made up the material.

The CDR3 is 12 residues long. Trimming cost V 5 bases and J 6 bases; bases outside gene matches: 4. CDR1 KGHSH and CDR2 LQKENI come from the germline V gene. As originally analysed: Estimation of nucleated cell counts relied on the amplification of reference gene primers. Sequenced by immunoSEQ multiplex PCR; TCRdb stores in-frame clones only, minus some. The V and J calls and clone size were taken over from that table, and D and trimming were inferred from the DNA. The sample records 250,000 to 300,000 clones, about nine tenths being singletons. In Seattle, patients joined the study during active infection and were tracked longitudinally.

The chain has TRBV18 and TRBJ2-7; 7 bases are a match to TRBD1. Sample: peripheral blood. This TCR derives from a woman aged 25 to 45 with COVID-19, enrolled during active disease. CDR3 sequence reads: CASSGDRLEQYF. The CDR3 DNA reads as TGTGCCAGCTCAGGGGACAGACTCGAGCAGTACTTC.